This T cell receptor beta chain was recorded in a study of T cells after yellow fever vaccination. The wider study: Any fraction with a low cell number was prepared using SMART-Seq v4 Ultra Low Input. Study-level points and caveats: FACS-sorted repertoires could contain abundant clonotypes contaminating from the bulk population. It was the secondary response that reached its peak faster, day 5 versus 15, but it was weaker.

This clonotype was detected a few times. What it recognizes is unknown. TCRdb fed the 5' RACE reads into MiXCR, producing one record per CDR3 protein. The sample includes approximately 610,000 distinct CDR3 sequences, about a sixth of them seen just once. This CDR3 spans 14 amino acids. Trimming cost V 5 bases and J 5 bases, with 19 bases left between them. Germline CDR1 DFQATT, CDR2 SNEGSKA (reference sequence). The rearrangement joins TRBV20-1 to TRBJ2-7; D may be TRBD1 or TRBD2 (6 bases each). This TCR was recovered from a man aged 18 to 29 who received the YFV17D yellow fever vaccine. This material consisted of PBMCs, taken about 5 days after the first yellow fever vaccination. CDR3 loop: CSARWGAGYNEQYV. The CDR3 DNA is TGCAGTGCTCGATGGGGGGCGGGGTATAACGAGCAGTACGTC.